This T cell receptor beta chain was profiled in a study of identical twins. Study-wide results and limits: Models, which agreed with sharing between unrelated individuals, nonetheless underestimated the out-of-frame TCR alpha sharing seen in monozygotic twins. Out-of-frame alpha sequences shared by twins showed excess low generation probability.

The germline V gene has CDR1 KGHSY and CDR2 FQNENV. This CDR3 is built from 14 residues. V was pared by 7 bases and J by 5 bases, with 14 bases between. This clonotype has at least ten counts. The antigen is not known. TCRdb analysed the 5' RACE reads with MiXCR anew, one entry per CDR3 protein. The data hold hundreds of thousands of distinct CDR3 sequences, with approximately 9% observed a single time. Another study also made use of these data, one on yellow fever vaccine responses in identical twins.

This TCR was sampled from a woman under 30 in good health. The chain carries TRBV16 and TRBJ2-2; TRBD2 might be the D (6 bases). The sample comprised PBMCs. The CDR3 loop reads CASILLRGTGELFF. The CDR3 bases are TGTGCCAGCATACTACTTCGGGGGACCGGGGAGCTGTTTTTT.